The clone carrying this T cell receptor (beta chain) is a singleton in its sample. Antigen specificity is unknown. The sample comes from a study of post-analysis software for immune sequencing data. Background on the study: Relapsing-remitting, secondary progressive and progressive-relapsing courses of multiple sclerosis were included.

Study-wide findings and caveats: TRBV segments more frequent in patients than in controls numbered several and included TRBV5-6, TRBV5-1 and TRBV20-1.

Prepared TCR beta cDNA libraries contained unique molecular identifiers. TCRdb analysed the PCR reads with MiXCR anew, one entry per CDR3 protein. The sample has around 710,000 distinct CDR3 sequences, around 42% seen once. The CDR3 sequence is 13 residues long. Per germline, CDR1 DFQATT and CDR2 SNEGSKA (reference sequence). The sequence derives from a girl between 5 and 17 years old with multiple sclerosis. V usage is TRBV20-1 and J usage is TRBJ2-1; D might be TRBD2 (6 bases). Specimen: blood. CDR3 protein: CSAYGRNNNEQFF. CDR3 in DNA: TGCAGCGCGTACGGGAGAAACAACAATGAGCAGTTCTTC.